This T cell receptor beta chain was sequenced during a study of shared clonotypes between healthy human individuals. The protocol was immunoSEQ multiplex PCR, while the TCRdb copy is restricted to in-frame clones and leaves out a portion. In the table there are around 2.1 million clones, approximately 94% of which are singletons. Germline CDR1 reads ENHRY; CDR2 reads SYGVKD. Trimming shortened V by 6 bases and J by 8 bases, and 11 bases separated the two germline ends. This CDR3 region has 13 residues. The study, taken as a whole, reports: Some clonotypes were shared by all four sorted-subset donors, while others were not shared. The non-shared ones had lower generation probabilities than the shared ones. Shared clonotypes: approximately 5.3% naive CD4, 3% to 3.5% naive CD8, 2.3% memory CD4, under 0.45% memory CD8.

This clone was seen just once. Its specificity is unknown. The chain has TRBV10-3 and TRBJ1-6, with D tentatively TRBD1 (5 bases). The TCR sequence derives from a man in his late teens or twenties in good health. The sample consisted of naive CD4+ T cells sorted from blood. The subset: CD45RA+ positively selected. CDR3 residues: CAIREDSDSPLHF. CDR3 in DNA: TGTGCCATCAGAGAAGACAGCGATTCACCCCTCCACTTT.